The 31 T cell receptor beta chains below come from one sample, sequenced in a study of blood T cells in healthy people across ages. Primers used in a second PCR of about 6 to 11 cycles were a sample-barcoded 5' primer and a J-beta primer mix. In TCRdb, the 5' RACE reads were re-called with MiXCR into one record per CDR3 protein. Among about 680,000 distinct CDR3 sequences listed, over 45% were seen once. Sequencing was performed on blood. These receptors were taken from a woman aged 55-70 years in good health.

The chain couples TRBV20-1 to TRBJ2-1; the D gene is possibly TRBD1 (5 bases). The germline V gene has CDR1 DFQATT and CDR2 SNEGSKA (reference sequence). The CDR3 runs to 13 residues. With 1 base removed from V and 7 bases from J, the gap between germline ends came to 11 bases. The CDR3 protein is CSARALAGNEQFF. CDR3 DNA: TGCAGTGCTAGAGCCCTGGCAGGGAATGAGCAGTTCTTC.

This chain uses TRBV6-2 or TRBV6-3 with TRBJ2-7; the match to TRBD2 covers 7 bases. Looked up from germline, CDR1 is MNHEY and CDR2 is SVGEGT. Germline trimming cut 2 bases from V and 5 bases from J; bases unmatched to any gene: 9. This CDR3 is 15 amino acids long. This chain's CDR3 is CASSYRGLGPNEQYF. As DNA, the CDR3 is TGTGCCAGCAGTTACCGTGGACTAGGACCTAACGAGCAGTACTTC.

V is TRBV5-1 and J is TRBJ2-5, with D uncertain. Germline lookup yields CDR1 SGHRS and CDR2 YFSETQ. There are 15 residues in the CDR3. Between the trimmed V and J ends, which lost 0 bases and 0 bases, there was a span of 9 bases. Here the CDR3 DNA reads TGCGCCAGCAGCTTGGAGGATCGTAACCAAGAGACCCAGTACTTC. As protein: CASSLEDRNQETQYF. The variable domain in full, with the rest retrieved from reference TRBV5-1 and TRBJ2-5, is KAGVTQTPRYLIKTRGQQVTLSCSPISGHRSVSWYQQTPGQGLQFLFEYFSETQRNKGNFPGRFSGRQFSNSRSEMNVSTLELGDSALYLCASSLEDRNQETQYFGPGTRLLVL.

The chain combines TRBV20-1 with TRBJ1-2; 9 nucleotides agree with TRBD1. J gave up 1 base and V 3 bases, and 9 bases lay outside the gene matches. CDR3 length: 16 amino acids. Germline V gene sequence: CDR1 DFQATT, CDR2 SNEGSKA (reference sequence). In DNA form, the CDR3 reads TGCAGTGCTAGCCCCGGTAGGGGACAGGGTAACTATGGCTACACCTTC. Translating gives CSASPGRGQGNYGYTF.

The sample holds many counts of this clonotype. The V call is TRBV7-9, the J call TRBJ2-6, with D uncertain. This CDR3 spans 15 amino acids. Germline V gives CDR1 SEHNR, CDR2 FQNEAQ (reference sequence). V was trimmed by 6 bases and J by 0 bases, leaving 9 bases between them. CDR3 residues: CASSLWGSGANVLTF. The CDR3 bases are TGTGCCAGCAGTTTATGGGGCTCTGGGGCCAACGTCCTGACTTTC. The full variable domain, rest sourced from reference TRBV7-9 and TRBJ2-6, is DTGVSQNPRHKITKRGQNVTFRCDPISEHNRLYWYRQTLGQGPEFLTYFQNEAQLEKSRLLSDRFSAERPKGSFSTLEIQRTEQGDSAMYLCASSLWGSGANVLTFGAGSRLTVL.

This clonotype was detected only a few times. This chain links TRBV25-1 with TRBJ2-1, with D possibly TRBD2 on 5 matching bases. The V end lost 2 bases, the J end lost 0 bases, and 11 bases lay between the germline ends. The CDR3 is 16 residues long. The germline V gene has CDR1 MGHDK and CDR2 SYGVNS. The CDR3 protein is CASSEETTSSYNEQFF. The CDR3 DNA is TGTGCCAGCAGTGAAGAGACTACGAGCTCCTACAATGAGCAGTTCTTC.

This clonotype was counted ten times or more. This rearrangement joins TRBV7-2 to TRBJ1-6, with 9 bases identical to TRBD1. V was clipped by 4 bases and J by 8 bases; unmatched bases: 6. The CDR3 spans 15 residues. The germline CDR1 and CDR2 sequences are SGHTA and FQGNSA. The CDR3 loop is CASSSVTGGDSPLHF. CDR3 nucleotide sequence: TGTGCCAGCAGCTCTGTGACAGGGGGGGATTCACCCCTCCACTTT.

The CDR3 region has the DNA TGCAGTGCTAGTCCTGGGACCCTCGGCGCTAAAAACATTCAGTACTTC. It codes for CSASPGTLGAKNIQYF. This rearrangement joins TRBV20-1 to TRBJ2-4, with D perhaps assigned TRBD1 or TRBD2 (5 bases each). V lost 3 bases and J 4 bases, leaving 19 bases between the germline ends. The germline V gene has CDR1 DFQATT and CDR2 SNEGSKA (reference sequence). The CDR3 covers 16 residues.

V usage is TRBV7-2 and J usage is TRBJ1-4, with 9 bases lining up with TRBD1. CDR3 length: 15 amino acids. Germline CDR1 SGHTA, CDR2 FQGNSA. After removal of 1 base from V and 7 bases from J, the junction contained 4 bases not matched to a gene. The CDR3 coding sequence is TGTGCCAGCAGCTTAGACAGGGGGCCAGGTGAAAAACTGTTTTTT. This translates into CASSLDRGPGEKLFF.

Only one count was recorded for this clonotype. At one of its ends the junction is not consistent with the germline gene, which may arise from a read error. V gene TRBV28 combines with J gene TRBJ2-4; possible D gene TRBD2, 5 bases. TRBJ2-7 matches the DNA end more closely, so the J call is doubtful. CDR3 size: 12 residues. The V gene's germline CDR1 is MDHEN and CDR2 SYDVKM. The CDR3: CTSSLLRDEQYF. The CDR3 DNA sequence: TGTACCAGCAGTTTATTGCGGGACGAGCAGTACTTC.

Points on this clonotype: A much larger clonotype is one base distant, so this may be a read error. CDR3 sequence (DNA): TGTGCCAGCAGCGTAGACAGGAGCAACTATGGCTACACCTTC. Translation: CASSVDRSNYGYTF. The J gene is TRBJ1-2, the V gene TRBV7-2; maybe TRBD1 (6 bases). The CDR3 is 14 amino acids. Per the germline V gene, CDR1 is SGHTA and CDR2 is FQGNSA. The V end lost 5 bases, the J end lost 2 bases, and 12 bases lay between the germline ends. The full variable domain, completed using reference TRBV7-2 and TRBJ1-2, is GAGVSQSPSNKVTEKGKDVELRCDPISGHTALYWYRQSLGQGLEFLIYFQGNSAPDKSGLPSDRFSAERTGGSVSTLTIQRTQQEDSAVYLCASSVDRSNYGYTFGSGTRLTVV.

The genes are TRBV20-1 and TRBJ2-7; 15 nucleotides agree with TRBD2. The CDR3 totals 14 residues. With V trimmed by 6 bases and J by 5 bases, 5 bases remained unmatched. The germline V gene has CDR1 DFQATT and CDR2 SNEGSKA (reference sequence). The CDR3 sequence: CSAGGTSGRNEQYF. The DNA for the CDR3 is TGCAGTGCGGGCGGGACTAGCGGGAGGAACGAGCAGTACTTC.

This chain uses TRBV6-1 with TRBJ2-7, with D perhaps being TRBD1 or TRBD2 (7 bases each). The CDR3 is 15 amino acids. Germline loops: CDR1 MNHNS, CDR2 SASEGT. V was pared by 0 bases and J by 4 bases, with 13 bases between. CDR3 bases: TGTGCCAGCAGTGAAGCGTTCCAGGGGGGGTACGAGCAGTACTTC. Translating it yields CASSEAFQGGYEQYF.

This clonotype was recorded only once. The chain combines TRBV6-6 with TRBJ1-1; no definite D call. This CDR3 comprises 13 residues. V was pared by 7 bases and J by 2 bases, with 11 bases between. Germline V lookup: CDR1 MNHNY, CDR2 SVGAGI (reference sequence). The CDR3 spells CASTAKFNTEAFF. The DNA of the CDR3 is TGTGCCAGCACAGCGAAATTCAACACTGAAGCTTTCTTT.

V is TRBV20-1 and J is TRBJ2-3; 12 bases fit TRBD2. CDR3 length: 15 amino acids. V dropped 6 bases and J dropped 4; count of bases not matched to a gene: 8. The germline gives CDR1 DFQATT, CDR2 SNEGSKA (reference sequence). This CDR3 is CSAAKLAGGADTQYF. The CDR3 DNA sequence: TGCAGTGCCGCGAAACTAGCGGGAGGTGCAGATACGCAGTATTTT.

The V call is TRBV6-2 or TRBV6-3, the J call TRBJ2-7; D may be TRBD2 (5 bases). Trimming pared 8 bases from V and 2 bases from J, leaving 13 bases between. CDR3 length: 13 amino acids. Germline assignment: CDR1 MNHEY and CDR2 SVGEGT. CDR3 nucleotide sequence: TGTGCCAGCGCCGGAGAGGGCCCCTACGAGCAGTACTTC. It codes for CASAGEGPYEQYF.

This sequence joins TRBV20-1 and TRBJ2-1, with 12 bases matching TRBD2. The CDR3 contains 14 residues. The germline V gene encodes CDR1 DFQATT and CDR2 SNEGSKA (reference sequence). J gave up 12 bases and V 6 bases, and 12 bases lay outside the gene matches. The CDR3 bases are TGCAGTGCCCCGACTAGCGGGAGCACAGATACGCAGTTCTTC. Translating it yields CSAPTSGSTDTQFF.

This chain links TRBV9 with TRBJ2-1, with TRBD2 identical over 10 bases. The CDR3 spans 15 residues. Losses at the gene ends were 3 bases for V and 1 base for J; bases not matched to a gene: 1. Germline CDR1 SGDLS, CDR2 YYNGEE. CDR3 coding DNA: TGTGCCAGCAGCGCTAGCGGGAGTTCCTACAATGAGCAGTTCTTC. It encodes CASSASGSSYNEQFF.

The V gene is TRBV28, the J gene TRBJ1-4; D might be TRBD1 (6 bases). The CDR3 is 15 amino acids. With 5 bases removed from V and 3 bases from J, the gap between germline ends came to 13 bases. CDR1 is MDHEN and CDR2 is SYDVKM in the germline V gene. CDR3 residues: CASSAQGMANEKLFF. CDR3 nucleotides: TGTGCCAGCAGTGCGCAGGGGATGGCTAATGAAAAACTGTTTTTT.

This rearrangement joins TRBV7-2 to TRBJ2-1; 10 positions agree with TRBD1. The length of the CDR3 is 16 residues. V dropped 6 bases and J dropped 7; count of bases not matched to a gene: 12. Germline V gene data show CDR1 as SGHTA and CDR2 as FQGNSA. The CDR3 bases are TGTGCCAGCAGTAGGAAACCGGGACAGGGGTTTAATGAGCAGTTCTTC. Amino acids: CASSRKPGQGFNEQFF.

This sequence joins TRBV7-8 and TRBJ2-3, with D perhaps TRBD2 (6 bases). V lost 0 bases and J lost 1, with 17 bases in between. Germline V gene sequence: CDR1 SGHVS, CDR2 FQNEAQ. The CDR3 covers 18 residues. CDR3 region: CASSLAFGRSSGTDTQYF. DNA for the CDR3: TGTGCCAGCAGCTTAGCGTTCGGGAGATCGTCGGGCACAGATACGCAGTATTTT.

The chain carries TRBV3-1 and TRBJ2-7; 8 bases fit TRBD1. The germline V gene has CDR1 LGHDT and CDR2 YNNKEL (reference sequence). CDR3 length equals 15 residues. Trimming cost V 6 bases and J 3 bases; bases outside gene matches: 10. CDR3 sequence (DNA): TGTGCCAGCAGGGACCCCGGACAGGGAATCTACGAGCAGTACTTC. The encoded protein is CASRDPGQGIYEQYF.

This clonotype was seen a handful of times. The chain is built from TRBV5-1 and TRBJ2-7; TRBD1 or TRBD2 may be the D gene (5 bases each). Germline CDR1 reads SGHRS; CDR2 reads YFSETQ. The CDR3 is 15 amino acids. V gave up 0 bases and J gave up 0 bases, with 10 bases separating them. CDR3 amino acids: CASSLGGPSSYEQYF. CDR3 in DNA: TGCGCCAGCAGCTTGGGGGGACCAAGCTCCTACGAGCAGTACTTC.

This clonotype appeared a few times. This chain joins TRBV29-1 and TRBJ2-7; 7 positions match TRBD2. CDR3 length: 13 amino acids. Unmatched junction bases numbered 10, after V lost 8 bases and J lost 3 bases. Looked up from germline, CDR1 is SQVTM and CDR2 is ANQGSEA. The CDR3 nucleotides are TGCAGCTACGCGTCGGGGACTATCTACGAGCAGTACTTC. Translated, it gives CSYASGTIYEQYF.

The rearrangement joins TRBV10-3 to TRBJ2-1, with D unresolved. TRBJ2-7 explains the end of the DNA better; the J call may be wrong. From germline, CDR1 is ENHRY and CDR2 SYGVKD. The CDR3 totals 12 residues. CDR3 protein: CAISTWYNEQYF. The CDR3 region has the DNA TGTGCCATCAGTACCTGGTACAATGAGCAGTACTTC.

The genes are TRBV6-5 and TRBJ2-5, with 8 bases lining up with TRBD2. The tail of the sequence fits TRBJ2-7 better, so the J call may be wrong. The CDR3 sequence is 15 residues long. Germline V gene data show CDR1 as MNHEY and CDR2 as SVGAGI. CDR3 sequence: CASSYGREALYEQYF. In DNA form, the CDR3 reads TGTGCCAGCAGTTACGGGCGGGAGGCCCTCTACGAGCAGTACTTC.

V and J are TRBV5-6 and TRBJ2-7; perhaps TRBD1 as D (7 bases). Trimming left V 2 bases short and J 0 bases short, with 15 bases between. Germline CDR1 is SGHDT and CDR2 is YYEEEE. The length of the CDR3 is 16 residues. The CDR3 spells CASSLWAGGLSYEQYF. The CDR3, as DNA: TGTGCCAGCAGCTTATGGGCAGGGGGGCTCTCCTACGAGCAGTACTTC.

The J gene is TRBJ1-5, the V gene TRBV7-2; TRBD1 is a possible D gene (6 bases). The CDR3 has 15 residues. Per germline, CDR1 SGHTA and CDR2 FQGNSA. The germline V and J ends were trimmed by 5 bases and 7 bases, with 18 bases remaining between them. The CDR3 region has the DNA TGTGCCAGCAGCACATCTGGACAGCAGGGGCAGCCCCAGCATTTT. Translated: CASSTSGQQGQPQHF.

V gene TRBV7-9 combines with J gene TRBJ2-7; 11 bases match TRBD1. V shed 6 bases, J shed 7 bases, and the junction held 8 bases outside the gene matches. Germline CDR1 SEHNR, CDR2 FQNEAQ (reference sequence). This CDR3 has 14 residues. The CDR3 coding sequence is TGTGCCAGCAGATTGGACAGGGGGCCGGGAGAGCAGTACTTC. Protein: CASRLDRGPGEQYF.

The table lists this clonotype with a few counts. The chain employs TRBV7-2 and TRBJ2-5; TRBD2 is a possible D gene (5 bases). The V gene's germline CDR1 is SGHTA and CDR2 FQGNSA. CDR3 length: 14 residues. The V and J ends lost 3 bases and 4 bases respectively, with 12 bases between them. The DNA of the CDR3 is TGTGCCAGCAGCTTGAGCCTAGCTGGAGAGACCCAGTACTTC. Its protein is CASSLSLAGETQYF.

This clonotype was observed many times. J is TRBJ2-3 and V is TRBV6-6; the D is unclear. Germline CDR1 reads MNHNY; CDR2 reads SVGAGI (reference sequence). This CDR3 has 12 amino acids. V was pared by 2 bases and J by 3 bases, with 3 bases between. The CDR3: CASSYVTDTQYF. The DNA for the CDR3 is TGTGCCAGCAGTTACGTAACAGATACGCAGTATTTT.